These T cell receptor beta chains were read from a single sample in a study of shared T cell receptors in the human thymus. Profiling relied on immunoSEQ multiplex PCR, and the TCRdb table lists in-frame clones only, not all of them. The repertoire holds over 350,000 clones, with more than 85% as singletons. Sample: thymocytes. The receptors derive from a human donor. Each CDR3 is given with its conserved first and last residue. D genes are given only for firm matches. Clone sizes are given selectively: once, few, many, or a class where the clone is expanded.

d_gene	v_gene	j_gene	abundance	CDR3nt	CDR3aa
.	TRBV11-3	TRBJ2-3	.	TGTGCCAGCAGCCCGCGACTAGCTGCAGACGGCGAGGGGGGCACAGATACGCAGTATTTT	CASSPRLAADGEGGTDTQYF
.	TRBV18	TRBJ1-4	.	TGTGCCAGCTCACCGGTCAAATCTCGGGATGTAAAACGCGCGACTAATGAAAAACTGTTTTTT	CASSPVKSRDVKRATNEKLFF
TRBD1	TRBV25-1	TRBJ1-2	.	TGTGCCAGCAGTGACGGGACAGGGATGGACACCTTC	CASSDGTGMDTF
.	TRBV7-2	TRBJ1-5	.	TGTGCCAGCAGCTTTGGACCGGTTAGCAATCAGCCCCAGCATTTT	CASSFGPVSNQPQHF
.	TRBV7-2	TRBJ2-5	.	TGTGCCAGCAGCCCCGAGGTACAAGAGACCCAGTACTTC	CASSPEVQETQYF
.	TRBV28	TRBJ2-7	once	TGTGCCAGCAGTTTAGGGGCAGTATCCTCCTACGAGCAGTACTTC	CASSLGAVSSYEQYF
TRBD1	TRBV14	TRBJ1-4	.	TGTGCCAGCAGCCAAGAATCTGAGGGGACAGCAACTAATGAAAAACTGTTTTTT	CASSQESEGTATNEKLFF
TRBD2	TRBV5-6	TRBJ2-6	.	TGTGCCAGCAGCTTGGGGACTAGCGGGAGGGTTGGGGCCAACGTCCTGACTTTC	CASSLGTSGRVGANVLTF
TRBD2	TRBV13	TRBJ2-1	.	TGTGCCAGCAGCCCGGGGACTAGAGATTACAATGAGCAGTTCTTC	CASSPGTRDYNEQFF
TRBD1	TRBV18	TRBJ1-2	.	TGTGCCAGCTCCCCGACAGGGGGTAACTATGGCTACACCTTC	CASSPTGGNYGYTF
TRBD1	TRBV6-5	TRBJ2-5	.	TGTGCCAGCAGTTCGCGACAGGGGGAGACCCAGTACTTC	CASSSRQGETQYF
TRBD1	TRBV28	TRBJ2-7	.	TGTGCCAGCAGTTTGGGGACAGCTAGCTCCTACGAGCAGTACTTC	CASSLGTASSYEQYF
TRBD1	TRBV28	TRBJ1-1	.	TGTGCCAGCAGTTTGAGGGGGCCAGCTTTCTTT	CASSLRGPAFF
.	TRBV5-3	TRBJ1-5	.	TGTGCCACCACTTTGGGGGCTAGGTATAGCAATCAGCCCCAGCATTTT	CATTLGARYSNQPQHF
.	TRBV15	TRBJ2-3	once	TGTGCCACCAGCAGAGTGGGGGACTCGAAAACAGATACGCAGTATTTT	CATSRVGDSKTDTQYF
TRBD1	TRBV7-9	TRBJ1-1	.	TGTGCCAGCAGCTTAAGGGGCCGGGACAGCGGTGGGGACACTGAAGCTTTCTTT	CASSLRGRDSGGDTEAFF
.	TRBV6-1	TRBJ2-1	.	TGTGCCAGCAGTGTTGTTGGGATGAATGAGCAGTTCTTC	CASSVVGMNEQFF
.	TRBV28	TRBJ2-1	.	TGTGCCAGCAGTTTAGGCGGAAGCTCCTACAATGAGCAGTTCTTC	CASSLGGSSYNEQFF
TRBD1	TRBV7-2	TRBJ1-2	.	TGTGCCAGCAGCTTAGAGGGGGACAGGGGGCACTCTGGCTACACCTTC	CASSLEGDRGHSGYTF
.	TRBV15	TRBJ2-3	.	TGTGCCACCTCTTTACGGGATAGTGGCGATACGCAGTATTTT	CATSLRDSGDTQYF
.	TRBV5-8	TRBJ1-5	.	TGTGCCAGCAGCTTGGCCGTTATGGTGACAGATAGCAATCAGCCCCAGCATTTT	CASSLAVMVTDSNQPQHF
.	TRBV9	TRBJ1-2	.	TGTGCCAGCAGCGTAGATCAGTTCTATGGCTACACCTTC	CASSVDQFYGYTF
.	TRBV28	TRBJ2-3	.	TGTGCCAGCAGTCGCGGCGCGGGGCCGATCACAGATACGCAGTATTTT	CASSRGAGPITDTQYF
.	TRBV6-5	TRBJ2-1	.	TGTGCCAGCACCCAAGGCGTCGGTGAGCAGTTCTTC	CASTQGVGEQFF
.	TRBV11-2	TRBJ2-7	once	TGTGCCAGCAGCTTTTATCCGACCGGGACTTCCGAGCAGTACTTC	CASSFYPTGTSEQYF
.	TRBV14	TRBJ2-3	.	TGTGCCAGCAGCCAAGATTCAGAAAGCACAGATACGCAGTATTTT	CASSQDSESTDTQYF
.	TRBV28	TRBJ2-1	.	TGTGCCAGCAGCCCCCGGGGTTGCTCCTACAATGAGCAGTTCTTC	CASSPRGCSYNEQFF
.	TRBV30	TRBJ1-6	.	TGTGCCTGGAGTGGGTCAGGGAAGGCTCTGGATTCACCCCTCCACTTT	CAWSGSGKALDSPLHF
TRBD2	TRBV7-9	TRBJ2-1	.	TGTGCCAGCAGCTTCGGAACTAGCGGCACTTACAATGAGCAGTTCTTC	CASSFGTSGTYNEQFF
.	TRBV2	TRBJ2-5	.	TGTGCCACCCAGACAGGGAGGCGGTTGCGAGAGACCCAGTACTTC	CATQTGRRLRETQYF
.	TRBV12-5	TRBJ2-3	.	TGTGCTAGTGGTTTGGGGGGTTCGGCAGATACGCAGTATTTT	CASGLGGSADTQYF
.	TRBV7-6	TRBJ2-1	.	TGTGCCAGCAGCTTAGAGAGCCGGGTAAGAGGAGGCAATGAGCAGTTCTTC	CASSLESRVRGGNEQFF
.	TRBV5-6	TRBJ1-3	.	TGTGCCAGCAGCTTCCGACGGCCCTCTGGAAACACCATATATTTT	CASSFRRPSGNTIYF
.	TRBV9	TRBJ2-3	.	TGTGCCAGCAGCGTAGTGGACAGACAAAGGGATACGCAGTATTTT	CASSVVDRQRDTQYF
.	TRBV19	TRBJ2-5	.	TGTGCCAGTAGTATTCATTTGAAGGGAGAGACCCAGTACTTC	CASSIHLKGETQYF
.	TRBV28	TRBJ1-4	.	TGTGCCAGCAGTCCTCGGGGAGGACTAGGAAAACTGTTTTTT	CASSPRGGLGKLFF
.	TRBV4-1	TRBJ2-3	.	TGCGCCAGCAGCCAACAGACTCCCAGCACAGATACGCAGTATTTT	CASSQQTPSTDTQYF
.	TRBV28	TRBJ2-3	.	TGTGCCAGCAGCTACGACAGGTCCCCAACAGATACGCAGTATTTT	CASSYDRSPTDTQYF
.	TRBV28	TRBJ2-6	.	TGTGCCAGCAGTTTATGCGTAAGCTCTGGGGCCAACGTCCTGACTTTC	CASSLCVSSGANVLTF
.	TRBV6-5	TRBJ1-1	once	TGTGCCAGCAGAAAAAATGGATCCGATACCACTGAAGCTTTCTTT	CASRKNGSDTTEAFF
.	TRBV18	TRBJ2-7	.	TGTGCCAGCTCACCAGTTGGTGGGGGCATTTACGAGCAGTACTTC	CASSPVGGGIYEQYF
.	TRBV4-1	TRBJ1-5	.	TGCGCCAGCAGCCCCAAAGGGGATTCAGGGGAAGGCAATCAGCCCCAGCATTTT	CASSPKGDSGEGNQPQHF
.	TRBV18	TRBJ1-5	.	TGTGCCAGCTCACCGGGCGGGGAGGCCCCACGGCCCCAGCATTTT	CASSPGGEAPRPQHF
.	TRBV2	TRBJ2-1	.	TGTGCCGGCCGGGGGGACAGCCCTTTGGATGAGCAGTTCTTC	CAGRGDSPLDEQFF
TRBD1	TRBV11-2	TRBJ2-6	few	TGTGCCAGCAGCTCCCCACAGGGGTGGGGGGCCAACGTCCTGACTTTC	CASSSPQGWGANVLTF
.	TRBV4-3	TRBJ2-3	.	TGCGCCAGCAGCCAAGGACCAGGGGGGCGCACAGATACGCAGTATTTT	CASSQGPGGRTDTQYF
.	TRBV18	TRBJ1-3	.	TGTGCCAGCTCACGTAGAGTACCAGGCGGAGAATCTGGAAACACCATATATTTT	CASSRRVPGGESGNTIYF
TRBD2	TRBV7-9	TRBJ2-1	.	TGTGCCAGCAGCTTGCTGGGGGGCGGGAGGGCCGATGAGCAGTTCTTC	CASSLLGGGRADEQFF
TRBD2	TRBV9	TRBJ2-7	.	TGTGCCAGCAGCGTAGAGACCCCCCCCCACTCTAGCGGGAAGTCCTACGAGCAGTACTTC	CASSVETPPHSSGKSYEQYF
TRBD1	TRBV6-5	TRBJ1-2	once	TGTGCCAGCAGGCCCGGGACAGCCAACTATGGCTACACCTTC	CASRPGTANYGYTF
.	TRBV11-2	TRBJ2-2	.	TGTGCCAGCAGCCCCGTACGGCGGATCACCGGGGAGCTGTTTTTT	CASSPVRRITGELFF
TRBD2	TRBV5-1	TRBJ2-1	once	TGCGCCAGCACCGACAGATCGGGAGGCCCCCCCCCTGAGCAGTTCTTC	CASTDRSGGPPPEQFF
.	TRBV28	TRBJ1-2	few	TGTGCCACCGTCTCACGGGGCTACACCTTC	CATVSRGYTF
TRBD1	TRBV7-9	TRBJ2-7	once	TGTGCCAGCACCCCGGACAGGGTAGCTCCGTACGAGCAGTACTTC	CASTPDRVAPYEQYF
TRBD2	TRBV27	TRBJ2-5	.	TGTGCCAGCAGTTTATCAAGACTAGCGGGAAAAGAGACCCAGTACTTC	CASSLSRLAGKETQYF
TRBD2	TRBV19	TRBJ2-7	.	TGTGCCAGTAGTAAAGGACTAGCTGTTCTAAACTCCTACGAGCAGTACTTC	CASSKGLAVLNSYEQYF
.	TRBV7-4	TRBJ1-1	.	TGTGCCAGCAGCCCCTCTAGGGATTCGAACACTGAAGCTTTCTTT	CASSPSRDSNTEAFF
.	TRBV11-2	TRBJ2-3	.	TGTGCCAGCAGCTTTAGGACTGGGGATACGCAGTATTTT	CASSFRTGDTQYF
TRBD1	TRBV28	TRBJ2-2	.	TGTGCCAGCAGTGGGACAGGTCAGACCGGGGAGCTGTTTTTT	CASSGTGQTGELFF